The present TCR beta chain was sequenced within a study of graft-versus-host responses after intestinal transplantation. The CDR3 sequence is 15 residues long. Germline lookup yields CDR1 PRHDT and CDR2 FYEKMQ (reference sequence). V shed 5 bases, J shed 6 bases, and the junction held 7 bases outside the gene matches. Produced via immunoSEQ multiplex PCR; TCRdb's table is partial and in-frame only. The data hold about 23,000 clones, with about 45% observed a single time. Responders that carried the CFSE label, approximately 200,000 of them, were plated with approximately 200,000 irradiated, violet-dye-labeled stimulator cells.

This clonotype was sampled from a human patient who was an organ donor for intestinal transplantation. The gene calls are TRBV13 and TRBJ2-1; 10 positions agree with TRBD1. This material consisted of alloreactive CD8+ T cells from a mixed lymphocyte reaction culture, taken before transplantation. This sample's subset: CFSE-low proliferating T cells sorted from approximately 6-day pre-transplant mixed lymphocyte reaction (GvH or HvG direction). The CDR3 DNA sequence: TGTGCCAGCAGCCCATCCGGGACAGGGGTCAATGAGCAGTTCTTC. It yields the protein CASSPSGTGVNEQFF.